The clone carrying this T cell receptor beta chain was counted a few times. Antigen specificity is unknown. These data originate in a study of OX40 agonist ivuxolimab in advanced cancers. Whole-study context: At doses from 0.01 to 10 mg/kg, patients were given intravenous ivuxolimab every 2 weeks.

Generated by immunoSEQ multiplex PCR, the TCRdb table keeps only in-frame clones and is missing some. Of roughly 80,000 clones detected, roughly nine tenths appear once; the ten largest clones hold more than 0.6%. Patients who had autoimmune disease history or got systemic immunosuppression were left out. The CDR3 consists of 16 residues. Germline V gene sequence: CDR1 LNHDA, CDR2 SQIVND (reference sequence). With 3 bases removed from V and 8 bases from J, the gap between germline ends came to 22 bases. General study results and limits: The CD4+ and CD8+ T cells in the blood had expanded clonally by week 6 at 0.1 to 3.0 mg/kg.

This clonotype was sampled from an adult with an advanced solid tumor such as melanoma, head and neck, liver or kidney cancer. Sequencing used CD4+ or CD8+ T cells sorted from blood, obtained in a trial of the OX40 agonist ivuxolimab. The V call is TRBV19, the J call TRBJ1-2, with D possibly matching TRBD1 (5 bases). CDR3 amino acids: CASSIPPGPHGAGYTF. In nucleotides, the CDR3 is TGTGCCAGTAGTATTCCCCCGGGACCCCACGGAGCAGGCTACACCTTC.